Following are 9 T cell receptor beta chains from one sample sequenced in a study of vaccination and CD4 T cells after COVID-19. These receptors have no known antigen. Researchers used the Oncomine TCR Beta short-read assay to sequence DNA from cultured CD4+ T cells. Each CDR3 protein gets one entry after TCRdb re-called the PCR reads with MiXCR. The sample lists thousands of distinct CDR3 sequences, about three quarters seen once, with around 30% in the top ten. The treatment is: approximately nine-day PBMC culture with coronavirus spike peptide pools or control peptides (ViraFEST assay). Sequences were obtained from CD4+ T cells from blood, cultured in vitro. These receptors were collected from a human donor who had recovered from COVID-19.

This chain links TRBV7-3 with TRBJ2-2; D is possibly TRBD1 (6 bases). Trimming took 2 bases from V and 1 from J, leaving 11 bases between them. This CDR3 has 16 residues. Germline V gene sequence: CDR1 SGHTA, CDR2 FQGTGA. The CDR3 protein is CASSLASRGNTGELFF. In DNA form, the CDR3 reads TGTGCCAGCAGCTTAGCAAGCAGGGGGAACACCGGGGAGCTGTTTTTT. Full variable domain (rest looked up from reference TRBV7-3 and TRBJ2-2): GAGVSQTPSNKVTEKGKYVELRCDPISGHTALYWYRQSLGQGPEFLIYFQGTGAADDSGLPNDRFFAVRPEGSVSTLKIQRTERGDSAVYLCASSLASRGNTGELFFGEGSRLTVL.

This clonotype occurred once. The chain couples TRBV19 to TRBJ1-2, with a weak D call TRBD1 (5 bases). V was pared by 3 bases and J by 7 bases, with 15 bases between. This CDR3 region has 14 residues. Germline CDR1 is LNHDA and CDR2 is SQIVND (reference sequence). This CDR3 is CASSMSRAGVGYTF. In DNA, the CDR3 is TGTGCCAGTAGTATGAGCAGAGCGGGGGTTGGCTACACCTTC.

This clonotype showed up just a few times. The chain links TRBV20-1 to TRBJ1-1, with a weak D call TRBD1 (6 bases). The ends were cut back, 5 bases at V and 5 bases at J, with 21 bases in the middle. The CDR3 consists of 15 residues. Germline CDR1 and CDR2: DFQATT and SNEGSKA (reference sequence). CDR3 DNA sequence: TGCAGTGCTGGGGGTACAGGACGGGGGCGGACTGAAGCTTTCTTT. Its translation: CSAGGTGRGRTEAFF.

The chain has TRBV7-8 and TRBJ2-7; TRBD1 is a possible D gene (5 bases). Germline CDR1 reads SGHVS; CDR2 reads FQNEAQ. V lost 4 bases to trimming and J lost 3 bases, with 13 bases between them. This CDR3 region has 14 residues. For the CDR3, the DNA is TGTGCCAGCAGCTCTAGACCGACAGACTACGAGCAGTACTTC. Translation: CASSSRPTDYEQYF.

This clonotype was picked up a small number of times. The chain carries TRBV25-1 and TRBJ2-3; TRBD1 matches at 7 bases. V lost 4 bases, J lost 3 bases, and 10 bases stayed unmatched. CDR1 is MGHDK, CDR2 SYGVNS, per germline. The CDR3 runs 16 residues. Here the CDR3 DNA reads TGTGCCAGCAGTGGACAGGGAAGGCGAAGAACAGATACGCAGTATTTT. Amino acids: CASSGQGRRRTDTQYF.

The table lists this clonotype with a few counts. Here the CDR3 reads CSAMTGPTDTQYF. The DNA for the CDR3 is TGCAGTGCTATGACAGGGCCCACAGATACGCAGTATTTT. The chain links TRBV20-1 to TRBJ2-3, with 7 bases that match TRBD1. This CDR3 spans 13 amino acids. Germline CDR1 is DFQATT and CDR2 is SNEGSKA (reference sequence). The V and J ends lost 4 bases and 2 bases, in that order; junction bases with no gene match: 3.

This clonotype has only a few counts. The V call is TRBV28, the J call TRBJ1-2, with D maybe TRBD1 (6 bases). The CDR3 runs 13 residues. V shed 7 bases and J shed 8 bases, with 17 bases lying between them. Germline V CDR1 and CDR2: MDHEN, SYDVKM. CDR3 sequence reads: CASTGPTGKGYTF. The CDR3 DNA reads as TGTGCCAGCACGGGGCCCACAGGGAAGGGCTACACCTTC.

The chain uses TRBV19 and TRBJ1-1; D gene uncertain. The V end was cut by 3 bases, the J end by 1 base, with 6 bases between. The CDR3 loop spans 13 amino acids. Germline V CDR1 and CDR2: LNHDA, SQIVND (reference sequence). The CDR3 region is CASSIQENTEAFF. CDR3 in DNA: TGTGCCAGTAGTATCCAAGAGAACACTGAAGCTTTCTTT.

The genes are TRBV28 and TRBJ1-2; TRBD1 might be the D (5 bases). Germline assignment: CDR1 MDHEN and CDR2 SYDVKM. The CDR3 runs 15 residues. Trimming shortened V by 1 base and J by 5 bases, and 14 bases separated the two germline ends. The CDR3: CASSLLAGSPYGYTF. In DNA, the CDR3 is TGTGCCAGCAGTTTATTGGCAGGGTCTCCATATGGCTACACCTTC.